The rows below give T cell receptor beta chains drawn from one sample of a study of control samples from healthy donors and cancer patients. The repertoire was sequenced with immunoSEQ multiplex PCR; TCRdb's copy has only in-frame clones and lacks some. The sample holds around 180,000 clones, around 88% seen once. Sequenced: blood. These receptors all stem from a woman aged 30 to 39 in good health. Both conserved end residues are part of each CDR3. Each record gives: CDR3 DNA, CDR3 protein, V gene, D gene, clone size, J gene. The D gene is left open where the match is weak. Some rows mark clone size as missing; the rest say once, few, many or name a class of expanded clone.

CDR3nt: TGTGCCAGCAGTGAGGGGGGGACAGGGGACACTGAAGCTTTCTTT
CDR3aa: CASSEGGTGDTEAFF
v_gene: TRBV6-1
d_gene: TRBD1
abundance: .
j_gene: TRBJ1-1

CDR3nt: TGTGCCAGTATAGGAAACACAGATACGCAGTATTTT
CDR3aa: CASIGNTDTQYF
v_gene: TRBV19
d_gene: .
abundance: few
j_gene: TRBJ2-3

CDR3nt: TGTGCCAGCAGCGGGATGGACTGGCCCTACGAGCAGTACTTC
CDR3aa: CASSGMDWPYEQYF
v_gene: TRBV28
d_gene: .
abundance: few
j_gene: TRBJ2-7

CDR3nt: TGTGCCAGCAGTTACCTCTGGGGAGCGGGAGAAGAGACCCAGTACTTC
CDR3aa: CASSYLWGAGEETQYF
v_gene: TRBV6-5
d_gene: TRBD2
abundance: .
j_gene: TRBJ2-5

CDR3nt: TGTGCCAGCAGTCTGGGACTAGCTGACTCCTACGAGCAGTACTTC
CDR3aa: CASSLGLADSYEQYF
v_gene: TRBV27
d_gene: TRBD2
abundance: .
j_gene: TRBJ2-7

CDR3nt: TGTGCCAGCAGCTTAGGTTCCGGGCGGGAGACCCAGTACTTC
CDR3aa: CASSLGSGRETQYF
v_gene: TRBV13
d_gene: .
abundance: .
j_gene: TRBJ2-5

CDR3nt: TGTGCCACCGCTAGCGGGGGGCCGGGAAACACCATATATTTT
CDR3aa: CATASGGPGNTIYF
v_gene: TRBV10-3
d_gene: .
abundance: .
j_gene: TRBJ1-3

CDR3nt: TGTGCCAGTAGTGGACAGGGGGCTGGGGCCAACGTCCTGACTTTC
CDR3aa: CASSGQGAGANVLTF
v_gene: TRBV19
d_gene: TRBD1
abundance: .
j_gene: TRBJ2-6

CDR3nt: TGCGCCAGCAGCCGGGTAACGGCCCAAGAGACCCAGTACTTC
CDR3aa: CASSRVTAQETQYF
v_gene: TRBV5-1
d_gene: .
abundance: .
j_gene: TRBJ2-5

CDR3nt: TGCAGCGTAATAAGGACAGGGGGTTTAAGTTATGGCTACACCTTC
CDR3aa: CSVIRTGGLSYGYTF
v_gene: TRBV29-1
d_gene: TRBD1
abundance: .
j_gene: TRBJ1-2

CDR3nt: TGCGCCAGCAGCTTGGGGCCGATGAACACTGAAGCTTTCTTT
CDR3aa: CASSLGPMNTEAFF
v_gene: TRBV5-1
d_gene: .
abundance: .
j_gene: TRBJ1-1

CDR3nt: TGCGCCAGCAGCCCACGGACAGATGGAAACACTGAAGCTTTCTTT
CDR3aa: CASSPRTDGNTEAFF
v_gene: TRBV5-1
d_gene: .
abundance: .
j_gene: TRBJ1-1

CDR3nt: TGTGCCAGCAGCGTAGGTGTAGGAGGCGGGAGGTGGAACACCGGGGAGCTGTTTTTT
CDR3aa: CASSVGVGGGRWNTGELFF
v_gene: TRBV9
d_gene: TRBD2
abundance: .
j_gene: TRBJ2-2

CDR3nt: TGTGCCAGCAGTGAGGGCCCTGATGAAGCTTTCTTT
CDR3aa: CASSEGPDEAFF
v_gene: TRBV28
d_gene: .
abundance: .
j_gene: TRBJ1-1

CDR3nt: TGTGCCATCGAAACGACAGGGGGGATTAAGACCCAGTACTTC
CDR3aa: CAIETTGGIKTQYF
v_gene: TRBV7-9
d_gene: TRBD1
abundance: .
j_gene: TRBJ2-5

CDR3nt: TGTGCCAGCAGCCAGGGGATAGCCGACAGAGATGCAACTAATGAAAAACTGTTTTTT
CDR3aa: CASSQGIADRDATNEKLFF
v_gene: TRBV28
d_gene: .
abundance: .
j_gene: TRBJ1-4

CDR3nt: TGTGCCACCAGCAGAGGGACTAGCGGGAGTGGGTATACGCAGTATTTT
CDR3aa: CATSRGTSGSGYTQYF
v_gene: TRBV15
d_gene: TRBD2
abundance: .
j_gene: TRBJ2-3

CDR3nt: TGTGCCAGTAGCGTCGAGGCAACTAATGAAAAACTGTTTTTT
CDR3aa: CASSVEATNEKLFF
v_gene: TRBV19
d_gene: .
abundance: .
j_gene: TRBJ1-4

CDR3nt: TGCGCCAGCAGCATGGACAGGGTTGGGGGAAAACTGTTTTTT
CDR3aa: CASSMDRVGGKLFF
v_gene: TRBV5-1
d_gene: TRBD1
abundance: .
j_gene: TRBJ1-4

CDR3nt: TGTGCCAGCAGCCCAATAGCGGGAGGCACCGGGGAGCTGTTTTTT
CDR3aa: CASSPIAGGTGELFF
v_gene: TRBV11-2
d_gene: TRBD2
abundance: .
j_gene: TRBJ2-2

CDR3nt: TGTGCCAGCAGGGGGGCGGGGCCCCAGCATTTT
CDR3aa: CASRGAGPQHF
v_gene: TRBV9
d_gene: .
abundance: once
j_gene: TRBJ1-5

CDR3nt: TGTGCCAGCAGACGCCTCCCCCCCCCAGGGAAGTCCCACGAGCAGTACTTC
CDR3aa: CASRRLPPPGKSHEQYF
v_gene: TRBV21-1
d_gene: .
abundance: .
j_gene: TRBJ2-7

CDR3nt: TGTGCCAGCAGGCCGGGGGGGCGGGAGACCCAGTACTTC
CDR3aa: CASRPGGRETQYF
v_gene: TRBV3-1/TRBV3-2
d_gene: TRBD2
abundance: .
j_gene: TRBJ2-5

CDR3nt: TGTGCCAGTGCCCCGGGGGCTAATGAAGCTTTCTTT
CDR3aa: CASAPGANEAFF
v_gene: TRBV19
d_gene: .
abundance: .
j_gene: TRBJ1-1

CDR3nt: TGTGCCAGCAGCTTGACTCGGGCAAGCGAGCAGTTCTTC
CDR3aa: CASSLTRASEQFF
v_gene: TRBV5-5
d_gene: .
abundance: .
j_gene: TRBJ2-1

CDR3nt: TGTGCCAGCTCACCCTCAGGCAGGGTGGACGAGCAGTACTTC
CDR3aa: CASSPSGRVDEQYF
v_gene: TRBV18
d_gene: .
abundance: .
j_gene: TRBJ2-7

CDR3nt: TGTGCCAGCAGTCCCAGGGGGGGAAACACTGAAGCTTTCTTT
CDR3aa: CASSPRGGNTEAFF
v_gene: TRBV27
d_gene: TRBD1
abundance: .
j_gene: TRBJ1-1

CDR3nt: TGTGCCAGCAGTTTAAGAGAGACCCAGTACTTC
CDR3aa: CASSLRETQYF
v_gene: TRBV12-3/TRBV12-4
d_gene: .
abundance: .
j_gene: TRBJ2-5

CDR3nt: TGTGCCAGCAGCCAGGGGGGACACTTCTACGAGCAGTACTTC
CDR3aa: CASSQGGHFYEQYF
v_gene: TRBV14
d_gene: .
abundance: .
j_gene: TRBJ2-7

CDR3nt: TGTGCCAGCAGCGTGTCGGGAGGAAAAAATGAAAAACTGTTTTTT
CDR3aa: CASSVSGGKNEKLFF
v_gene: TRBV9
d_gene: .
abundance: .
j_gene: TRBJ1-4

CDR3nt: TGCTCCTGTATCCCGGACACCAAGAAAGAGACCCAGTACTTC
CDR3aa: CSCIPDTKKETQYF
v_gene: TRBV29-1
d_gene: .
abundance: .
j_gene: TRBJ2-5

CDR3nt: TGTGCCAGCAGCTTAGTTGACAGGGGAACCGGGGAGCTGTTTTTT
CDR3aa: CASSLVDRGTGELFF
v_gene: TRBV7-9
d_gene: TRBD1
abundance: .
j_gene: TRBJ2-2

CDR3nt: TGTGCCAGCAGCAGGGGACAGGGGGAAGAAAAACTGTTTTTT
CDR3aa: CASSRGQGEEKLFF
v_gene: TRBV6-5
d_gene: TRBD1
abundance: .
j_gene: TRBJ1-4

CDR3nt: TGTGCCAGCAGCCCGGACATACCCAGCACAGATACGCAGTATTTT
CDR3aa: CASSPDIPSTDTQYF
v_gene: TRBV5-5
d_gene: .
abundance: .
j_gene: TRBJ2-3

CDR3nt: TGTGCCATCAGTGACGGGGGCGATACGCAGTATTTT
CDR3aa: CAISDGGDTQYF
v_gene: TRBV10-3
d_gene: .
abundance: .
j_gene: TRBJ2-3

CDR3nt: TGTGCCAGTAGTATAAGGCACAGGGTAGGGACCGGGGAGCTGTTTTTT
CDR3aa: CASSIRHRVGTGELFF
v_gene: TRBV19
d_gene: .
abundance: few
j_gene: TRBJ2-2

CDR3nt: TGTGCCAGCAGCCAAGATGGGCGGGTTTGGACTAATGAAAAACTGTTTTTT
CDR3aa: CASSQDGRVWTNEKLFF
v_gene: TRBV3-1/TRBV3-2
d_gene: .
abundance: .
j_gene: TRBJ1-4

CDR3nt: TGTGCCAGCAGTTTGGGACTCCGCGAGCAGTACTTC
CDR3aa: CASSLGLREQYF
v_gene: TRBV12-3/TRBV12-4
d_gene: .
abundance: .
j_gene: TRBJ2-7

CDR3nt: TGTGCCTCGACCTCCACAGATACGCAGTATTTT
CDR3aa: CASTSTDTQYF
v_gene: TRBV7-2
d_gene: .
abundance: .
j_gene: TRBJ2-3

CDR3nt: TGTGCCAGCAGTCCCGACAGGTGGCAAATGCAATACCCTAACTATGGCTACACCTTC
CDR3aa: CASSPDRWQMQYPNYGYTF
v_gene: TRBV6-2/TRBV6-3
d_gene: .
abundance: many
j_gene: TRBJ1-2

CDR3nt: TGTGCCAGCAGTTCCCATTCCGGGACAGCTAGCTACGAGCAGTACTTC
CDR3aa: CASSSHSGTASYEQYF
v_gene: TRBV28
d_gene: TRBD1
abundance: .
j_gene: TRBJ2-7

CDR3nt: TGTGCCAGCAGCTTAGGCGTATACGAGCAGTACTTC
CDR3aa: CASSLGVYEQYF
v_gene: TRBV13
d_gene: .
abundance: .
j_gene: TRBJ2-7

CDR3nt: TGTGCCAGCAGCTTTTCCGGAGCGTACACCGGGGAGCTGTTTTTT
CDR3aa: CASSFSGAYTGELFF
v_gene: TRBV7-8
d_gene: .
abundance: few
j_gene: TRBJ2-2

CDR3nt: TGTGCCAGTTTGGGACGGGAAGGATGGAACACTGAAGCTTTCTTT
CDR3aa: CASLGREGWNTEAFF
v_gene: TRBV6-5
d_gene: .
abundance: .
j_gene: TRBJ1-1

CDR3nt: TGTGCCAGCAGCAAAGCCGACAGGGCCGGGCGTCAGCCCCAGCATTTT
CDR3aa: CASSKADRAGRQPQHF
v_gene: TRBV21-1
d_gene: .
abundance: .
j_gene: TRBJ1-5

CDR3nt: TGTGCCAGCAGCTTGTCAGGGGTGGGGATTAATCAGCCCCAGCATTTT
CDR3aa: CASSLSGVGINQPQHF
v_gene: TRBV5-5
d_gene: .
abundance: .
j_gene: TRBJ1-5

CDR3nt: TGTGCCAGCACCCGAGATCGGGCAGGGAGGACAGATACGCAGTATTTT
CDR3aa: CASTRDRAGRTDTQYF
v_gene: TRBV2
d_gene: .
abundance: .
j_gene: TRBJ2-3

CDR3nt: TGTGCCAGCAGTACTTACAGGGGACCCAATTCACCCCTCCACTTT
CDR3aa: CASSTYRGPNSPLHF
v_gene: TRBV6-5
d_gene: TRBD1
abundance: .
j_gene: TRBJ1-6

CDR3nt: TGTGCCAGCAGTGAAGGTCTAGGGCCCTCCTACGAGCAGTACTTC
CDR3aa: CASSEGLGPSYEQYF
v_gene: TRBV2
d_gene: .
abundance: .
j_gene: TRBJ2-7

CDR3nt: TGTGCCAGCAGCTTAAGTGGAGGGGAAGAGACCCAGTACTTC
CDR3aa: CASSLSGGEETQYF
v_gene: TRBV13
d_gene: .
abundance: .
j_gene: TRBJ2-5

CDR3nt: TGTGCCAGCAGCGTAGCTACGACAGGGAGGGGCTACACCTTC
CDR3aa: CASSVATTGRGYTF
v_gene: TRBV9
d_gene: TRBD1
abundance: few
j_gene: TRBJ1-2

CDR3nt: TGTGCCAGCAGTTTCGTTTCAAGCGGTGGGGGGGGGTCCTATAATTCACCCCTCCACTTT
CDR3aa: CASSFVSSGGGGSYNSPLHF
v_gene: TRBV28
d_gene: .
abundance: few
j_gene: TRBJ1-6

CDR3nt: TGTGCCAGCAGCCGGACCGCGGGAAACACCATATATTTT
CDR3aa: CASSRTAGNTIYF
v_gene: TRBV5-6
d_gene: .
abundance: .
j_gene: TRBJ1-3

CDR3nt: TGCAGCGTTGGAGGGACGCTTCAAGGGGACACCTTC
CDR3aa: CSVGGTLQGDTF
v_gene: TRBV29-1
d_gene: .
abundance: once
j_gene: TRBJ1-2

CDR3nt: TGTGCCAGCAAGTTGAGCAGTTTCTACGAGCAGTACTTC
CDR3aa: CASKLSSFYEQYF
v_gene: TRBV6-5
d_gene: .
abundance: .
j_gene: TRBJ2-7

CDR3nt: TGCGCCAGCAGCCCAACGACAGGTTTGGGGTCCGAGACCCAGTACTTC
CDR3aa: CASSPTTGLGSETQYF
v_gene: TRBV5-1
d_gene: .
abundance: few
j_gene: TRBJ2-5

CDR3nt: TGTGCCAGTAGTATAGGGGCCGGAGGGCATGGCTACACCTTC
CDR3aa: CASSIGAGGHGYTF
v_gene: TRBV19
d_gene: .
abundance: .
j_gene: TRBJ1-2

CDR3nt: TGTGCCAGCAGCTTAGATCTCTTGACAGGGAAATCGCAGTATTTT
CDR3aa: CASSLDLLTGKSQYF
v_gene: TRBV11-2
d_gene: TRBD1
abundance: .
j_gene: TRBJ2-3

CDR3nt: TGTGCCAGCAGCTGGGGACAGGGTTTACACGAGCAGTACTTC
CDR3aa: CASSWGQGLHEQYF
v_gene: TRBV7-9
d_gene: TRBD1
abundance: .
j_gene: TRBJ2-7